This TCR beta chain originates from a study of prognosis after radiotherapy for stage I lung cancer. Study at large: In total, around 13 men and roughly six women took part as patients, aged roughly 50 to 84 with a median of around 70 years. As radiotherapy, SBRT was administered in 3 to 5 fractions with a biologically effective dose of at least 100 Gy. Study-level findings and limits: Stereotactic body radiation therapy was followed by fewer unique TCR clones, median about 9,200 versus 6,500.

This clonotype was found many times. What it recognizes is unknown. Germline-derived CDR1 and CDR2 are MNHEY and SMNVEV (reference sequence). V was clipped by 6 bases and J by 0 bases, with 24 bases between them. The CDR3 is made up of 19 amino acids. At both of two time points, about 6 milliliters of peripheral blood were drawn. Multiplex PCR, run in two rounds, amplified TCR beta CDR3 from genomic DNA. Specific primers for each TRBV and TRBJ gene were what first-round PCR used. TCRdb re-called the multiplex PCR reads through MiXCR, storing one row per CDR3 protein. Here the sample spans about 26,000 distinct CDR3 sequences, about 32% being singletons.

This chain connects TRBV27 to TRBJ1-5, with D unclear. The specimen comprised PBMCs, sampled before or after stereotactic body radiation therapy (not recorded which). This TCR derives from a donor over 45 with non-small cell lung cancer. The CDR3 DNA reads TGTGCCAGCAGCCCCCAGGTCGGGGAGGCCCTATATAGCAATCAGCCCCAGCATTTT. Translating gives CASSPQVGEALYSNQPQHF.